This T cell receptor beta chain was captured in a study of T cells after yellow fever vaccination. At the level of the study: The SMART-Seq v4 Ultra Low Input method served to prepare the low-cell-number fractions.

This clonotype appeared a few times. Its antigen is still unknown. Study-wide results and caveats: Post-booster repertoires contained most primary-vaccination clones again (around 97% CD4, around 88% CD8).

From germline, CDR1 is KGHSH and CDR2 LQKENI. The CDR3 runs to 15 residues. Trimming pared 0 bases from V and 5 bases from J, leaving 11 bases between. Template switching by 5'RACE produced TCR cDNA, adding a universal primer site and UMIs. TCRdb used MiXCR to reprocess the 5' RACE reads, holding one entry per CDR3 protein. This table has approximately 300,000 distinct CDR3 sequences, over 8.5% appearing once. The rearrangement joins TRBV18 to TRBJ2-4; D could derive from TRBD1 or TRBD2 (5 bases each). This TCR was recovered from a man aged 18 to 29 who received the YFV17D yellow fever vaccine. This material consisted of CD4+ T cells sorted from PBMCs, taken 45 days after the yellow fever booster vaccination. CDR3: CASSPPGVIENIQYF. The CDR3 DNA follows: TGTGCCAGCTCACCACCGGGGGTGATAGAAAACATTCAGTACTTC.